Listed below are T cell receptor beta chains from one sample, sequenced in a study of regulatory T cells in long-lasting Graves disease. TCRdb independently ran MiXCR on the multiplex PCR reads; one entry per CDR3 protein. The sample records about half a million distinct CDR3 sequences, 20% to 25% being singletons. Sequenced material: peripheral blood mononuclear cells (PBMCs), taken when the disease was refractory, from a patient treated with antithyroid drugs. Receptors were obtained from a female donor with Graves disease. Both conserved end residues are part of each CDR3. A D gene is named only where the DNA matches it firmly. Only some rows state a clone size, as once, few, many or a class for expanded clones.

D: TRBD1
size: few
V: TRBV12-5
J: TRBJ1-5
CDR3: CASGLSGGRQPQHF
DNA: TGTGCTAGTGGTTTATCAGGGGGTAGGCAGCCCCAGCATTTT

D: TRBD1
size: many
V: TRBV20-1
J: TRBJ1-6
CDR3: CSARSDRTSPLHF
DNA: TGCAGTGCTAGGTCGGACAGGACTTCACCCCTCCACTTT

D: TRBD1
size: many
V: TRBV28
J: TRBJ1-4
CDR3: CASSLLTGTGNEKLFF
DNA: TGTGCCAGCAGTTTATTGACAGGGACGGGTAATGAAAAACTGTTTTTT

D: .
size: many
V: TRBV29-1
J: TRBJ1-5
CDR3: CSVIGRPGQPQHF
DNA: TGCAGCGTTATTGGGCGGCCTGGGCAGCCCCAGCATTTT

D: TRBD1
size: .
V: TRBV6-9
J: TRBJ2-7
CDR3: CASSYVTGRGEQYF
DNA: TGTGCCAGCAGTTACGTGACAGGGAGAGGGGAGCAGTACTTC

D: .
size: .
V: TRBV28
J: TRBJ2-1
CDR3: CASSLRSIGNEQFF
DNA: TGTGCCAGCAGTCTTCGATCTATCGGCAATGAGCAGTTCTTC

D: TRBD2
size: .
V: TRBV11-2
J: TRBJ2-7
CDR3: CASSPQRGSSYEQYF
DNA: TGTGCCAGCAGCCCCCAGCGGGGGAGCTCCTACGAGCAGTACTTC

D: .
size: many
V: TRBV6-2/TRBV6-3
J: TRBJ2-4
CDR3: CAAGGRNIQYF
DNA: TGTGCCGCGGGTGGGCGAAACATTCAGTACTTC

D: TRBD2
size: many
V: TRBV10-3
J: TRBJ2-7
CDR3: CAISERGTSPPYEQYF
DNA: TGTGCCATCAGTGAACGCGGGACTAGTCCCCCCTACGAGCAGTACTTC

D: TRBD2
size: .
V: TRBV6-9
J: TRBJ2-1
CDR3: CASSWTSGHYNEQFF
DNA: TGTGCCAGCAGTTGGACTAGCGGTCACTACAATGAGCAGTTCTTC

D: .
size: many
V: TRBV12-3/TRBV12-4
J: TRBJ2-5
CDR3: CASSSRIIQETQYF
DNA: TGTGCCAGCAGTTCCCGGATCATCCAAGAGACCCAGTACTTC

D: .
size: .
V: TRBV30
J: TRBJ1-4
CDR3: CAWKGPGDAKLFF
DNA: TGTGCCTGGAAGGGCCCCGGGGATGCAAAACTGTTTTTT

D: .
size: .
V: TRBV7-9
J: TRBJ1-2
CDR3: CASSLAGTLNYGYTF
DNA: TGTGCCAGCAGCTTGGCCGGGACCTTAAACTATGGCTACACCTTC

D: .
size: .
V: TRBV6-5
J: TRBJ1-2
CDR3: CASSFLGRGGGDYGYTF
DNA: TGTGCCAGCAGTTTCCTTGGAAGGGGCGGGGGGGACTATGGCTACACCTTC

D: .
size: few
V: TRBV5-1
J: TRBJ1-2
CDR3: CASSRGEGPRGYTF
DNA: TGCGCCAGCAGCCGGGGGGAAGGGCCGCGTGGCTACACCTTC

D: .
size: many
V: TRBV20-1
J: TRBJ1-5
CDR3: CSARVGRANQPQHF
DNA: TGCAGTGCTAGAGTTGGCCGAGCCAATCAGCCCCAGCATTTT

D: TRBD2
size: .
V: TRBV3-1
J: TRBJ2-3
CDR3: CASSLRLAGVGTDTQYF
DNA: TGTGCCAGCAGCCTACGACTAGCGGGAGTCGGGACAGATACGCAGTATTTT

D: .
size: .
V: TRBV7-6
J: TRBJ2-1
CDR3: CASSTTAAQGEFF
DNA: TGTGCCAGCAGCACTACCGCGGCTCAAGGAGAGTTCTTC

D: TRBD1
size: few
V: TRBV19
J: TRBJ2-7
CDR3: CASSTRDRGIREQYF
DNA: TGTGCCAGTAGTACTCGGGACAGGGGAATACGCGAGCAGTACTTC

D: TRBD2
size: .
V: TRBV9
J: TRBJ2-7
CDR3: CASSVELAGPYEQYF
DNA: TGTGCCAGCAGCGTAGAACTAGCGGGACCTTACGAGCAGTACTTC

D: .
size: .
V: TRBV3-1
J: TRBJ1-1
CDR3: CASSSTKNTEAFF
DNA: TGTGCCAGCAGTTCTACTAAGAACACTGAAGCTTTCTTT

D: TRBD2
size: .
V: TRBV9
J: TRBJ2-1
CDR3: CASSGATSGRGREQFF
DNA: TGTGCCAGCAGCGGGGCTACTAGCGGGAGGGGGAGAGAGCAGTTCTTC

D: .
size: .
V: TRBV9
J: TRBJ1-4
CDR3: CASSVDPPGEKLFF
DNA: TGTGCCAGCAGCGTAGACCCTCCTGGTGAAAAACTGTTTTTT

D: .
size: .
V: TRBV13
J: TRBJ1-2
CDR3: CASSLGPSGRVDYGYTF
DNA: TGTGCCAGCAGCTTAGGGCCATCAGGAAGGGTAGACTATGGCTACACCTTC

D: .
size: many
V: TRBV24-1
J: TRBJ1-1
CDR3: CATSEAAERTAGAFF
DNA: TGTGCCACCAGTGAGGCGGCCGAACGGACTGCGGGAGCTTTCTTT

D: .
size: .
V: TRBV20-1
J: TRBJ2-5
CDR3: CSALLDSQETQYF
DNA: TGCAGTGCGCTCCTGGACAGCCAAGAGACCCAGTACTTC

D: .
size: many
V: TRBV12-3/TRBV12-4
J: TRBJ1-2
CDR3: CASSLWGGENGYTF
DNA: TGTGCCAGCAGTTTATGGGGAGGGGAAAATGGCTACACCTTC

D: TRBD2
size: many
V: TRBV12-3/TRBV12-4
J: TRBJ2-5
CDR3: CASSLSGSGETQYF
DNA: TGTGCCAGCAGTCTTAGCGGGAGCGGAGAGACCCAGTACTTC

D: TRBD2
size: few
V: TRBV7-2
J: TRBJ2-7
CDR3: CASSFLAGVLGEQYF
DNA: TGTGCCAGCAGCTTCCTAGCGGGAGTTCTTGGCGAGCAGTACTTC

D: .
size: .
V: TRBV7-9
J: TRBJ2-5
CDR3: CASSLPGASETQYF
DNA: TGTGCCAGCAGCTTACCCGGGGCCTCAGAGACCCAGTACTTC

D: .
size: few
V: TRBV5-1
J: TRBJ2-7
CDR3: CASSDDYEQYF
DNA: TGCGCCAGCAGCGACGACTACGAGCAGTACTTC

D: .
size: .
V: TRBV6-5
J: TRBJ1-1
CDR3: CASSSPASEAFF
DNA: TGTGCCAGCAGTTCCCCAGCATCCGAAGCTTTCTTT

D: TRBD1
size: few
V: TRBV5-1
J: TRBJ2-4
CDR3: CASSLTGVQNIQYF
DNA: TGCGCCAGCAGCTTAACAGGGGTACAAAACATTCAGTACTTC

D: TRBD2
size: .
V: TRBV7-9
J: TRBJ2-7
CDR3: CASSSAGTSGTYEQYF
DNA: TGTGCCAGCAGCTCCGCCGGGACTAGCGGGACCTACGAGCAGTACTTC

D: .
size: many
V: TRBV7-8
J: TRBJ2-7
CDR3: CASSPAPRYEQYF
DNA: TGTGCCAGCAGCCCGGCTCCCCGTTACGAGCAGTACTTC

D: TRBD1
size: many
V: TRBV7-3
J: TRBJ2-5
CDR3: CASSLTGQGEETQYF
DNA: TGTGCCAGCAGCTTAACCGGGCAGGGGGAAGAGACCCAGTACTTC

D: .
size: .
V: TRBV5-1
J: TRBJ1-4
CDR3: CASSLGRKDEKLFF
DNA: TGCGCCAGCAGCTTGGGCCGAAAAGATGAAAAACTGTTTTTT

D: .
size: few
V: TRBV7-8
J: TRBJ1-4
CDR3: CASSFGGARNEKLFF
DNA: TGTGCCAGCAGCTTCGGGGGGGCCAGGAATGAAAAACTGTTTTTT

D: .
size: many
V: TRBV11-2
J: TRBJ1-2
CDR3: CASSQGVGSQPGGYTF
DNA: TGTGCCAGCAGCCAAGGGGTGGGAAGCCAGCCCGGCGGCTACACCTTC

D: TRBD2
size: many
V: TRBV28
J: TRBJ2-7
CDR3: CASRLAAVGGEQYF
DNA: TGTGCCAGCAGGCTAGCGGCGGTCGGGGGGGAGCAGTACTTC

D: .
size: many
V: TRBV7-2
J: TRBJ1-5
CDR3: CASSLNEQGFHQPQHF
DNA: TGTGCCAGCAGTCTAAACGAACAGGGATTCCATCAGCCCCAGCATTTT

D: .
size: few
V: TRBV6-2/TRBV6-3
J: TRBJ2-3
CDR3: CASSSIGNVMQYF
DNA: TGTGCCAGCAGTTCAATCGGGAATGTGATGCAGTATTTT

D: TRBD2
size: once
V: TRBV11-3
J: TRBJ2-1
CDR3: CASRTGLAGENSYNEQFF
DNA: TGTGCCAGCAGAACGGGACTAGCGGGAGAAAACTCCTACAATGAGCAGTTCTTC